Listed below are T cell receptor beta chains from one sample, sequenced in a study of metastatic and nonmetastatic thyroid tumors. TCRdb used MiXCR to call clones anew from the PCR reads. This sample carries approximately 25,000 clones, around 26% of them seen once, and the ten largest clones take approximately 20%. Sequencing was carried out using blood. The receptors originated from a male donor with papillary thyroid cancer or a benign thyroid nodule (not recorded which). Some clones in this sample may be carry-over from other donors' samples. CDR3s include the opening cysteine and the closing phenylalanine or tryptophan. D genes are given only for firm matches. Some rows mark clone size as missing; the rest say once, few, many or name a class of expanded clone.

clone_size d_call j_call v_call cdr3_aa cdr3_nt
few NA TRBJ2-7 TRBV28 CASILLDTYLGEQYF TGTGCCAGCATTTTATTGGACACCTACTTGGGTGAGCAGTACTTC
many TRBD1 TRBJ2-7 TRBV2 CASSGPGGTGAHEQYF TGTGCCAGCAGTGGGCCGGGGGGGACAGGGGCCCACGAGCAGTACTTC
NA TRBD1 TRBJ2-7 TRBV3-1 CASSLGTASEQYF TGTGCCAGCAGCCTCGGGACAGCGAGTGAGCAGTACTTC
many NA TRBJ2-6 TRBV7-2 CASSFRLHSSGANVLTF TGTGCCAGCAGCTTCCGGCTCCACAGCTCTGGGGCCAACGTCCTGACTTTC
many TRBD2 TRBJ2-5 TRBV6-1 CASSDSGRAVETQYF TGTGCCAGCAGCGATAGCGGGAGGGCCGTTGAGACCCAGTACTTC
many TRBD1 TRBJ1-4 TRBV5-4 CASSLIGGDEKLFF TGTGCCAGCAGCTTGATAGGGGGCGATGAAAAACTGTTTTTT
medium-sized NA TRBJ1-6 TRBV6-1 CASREGYSPLHF TGTGCCAGCAGGGAGGGGTACTCACCCCTCCACTTT
many NA TRBJ2-3 TRBV7-2 CASSLMGGTDTQYF TGTGCCAGCAGCTTAATGGGCGGCACAGATACGCAGTATTTT
NA NA TRBJ2-7 TRBV20-1 CSSSPFRGSYERYF TGCAGTTCCTCACCGTTCCGTGGCTCCTACGAGCGGTACTTC
NA TRBD1 TRBJ2-7 TRBV11-2 CASSLDGGQGYEQYF TGTGCCAGCAGCTTAGATGGAGGACAGGGGTACGAGCAGTACTTC
NA TRBD1 TRBJ1-1 TRBV20-1 CSQNPGQGNTEAFF TGCAGCCAGAACCCCGGACAGGGAAACACTGAAGCTTTCTTT
few NA TRBJ2-1 TRBV28 CASSPRNYNEQFF TGTGCCAGCAGCCCTCGAAACTACAATGAGCAGTTCTTC
once TRBD2 TRBJ2-3 TRBV5-1 CASSQGRSSGRGPDTQYF TGCGCCAGCAGCCAGGGGAGGTCTAGCGGGAGGGGGCCGGATACGCAGTATTTT
many TRBD1 TRBJ2-7 TRBV5-5 CASSLAGTGAYEQYF TGTGCCAGCAGCTTGGCGGGGACAGGCGCCTACGAGCAGTACTTC
medium-sized NA TRBJ2-7 TRBV7-2 CASSLRRGGGEQYF TGTGCCAGCAGCTTAAGGCGGGGAGGGGGCGAGCAGTACTTC
NA NA TRBJ2-7 TRBV18 CASDLMGTYEQYF TGTGCCAGCGATCTCATGGGGACCTACGAGCAGTACTTC
many NA TRBJ2-2 TRBV20-1 CSARPSTARTGELFF TGCAGTGCTAGACCCTCGACAGCCCGCACCGGGGAGCTGTTTTTT
many NA TRBJ2-4 TRBV20-1 CSARDSGGGGAKNIQYF TGCAGTGCTAGAGATTCAGGGGGAGGGGGAGCCAAAAACATTCAGTACTTC
medium-sized TRBD1 TRBJ1-2 TRBV27 CASSLSIIPGQGPYGYTF TGTGCCAGCAGTTTATCGATAATCCCGGGACAGGGACCTTATGGCTACACCTTC
many NA TRBJ2-1 TRBV10-3 CAISERERYNEQFF TGTGCCATCAGTGAGCGGGAGAGGTACAATGAGCAGTTCTTC
many NA TRBJ2-3 TRBV5-1 CASSRVGEDTQYF TGCGCCAGCAGTCGGGTAGGGGAAGATACGCAGTATTTT
many NA TRBJ2-5 TRBV27 CASTKLDQETQYF TGTGCCAGCACCAAACTCGACCAAGAGACCCAGTACTTC
many NA TRBJ1-3 TRBV6-1 CASTEGGFSGNTIYF TGTGCCAGCACCGAAGGAGGGTTCTCTGGAAACACCATATATTTT
many NA TRBJ1-2 TRBV28 CASSYSNYGYTF TGTGCCAGCAGTTACAGCAACTATGGCTACACCTTC
few NA TRBJ2-1 TRBV6-2/TRBV6-3 CASISTGTTYNEQFF TGTGCCAGCATTTCGACAGGTACCACCTACAATGAGCAGTTCTTC
medium-sized NA TRBJ1-3 TRBV28 CASSFMDSGNTIYF TGTGCCAGCAGTTTCATGGATTCTGGAAACACCATATATTTT
few NA TRBJ1-1 TRBV7-9 CASGEWVRALF TGTGCCAGCGGGGAGTGGGTTCGGGCTTTATTT
few NA TRBJ2-1 TRBV7-2 CASSLAGSPYNEQFF TGTGCCAGCAGCTTAGCAGGGAGCCCCTACAATGAGCAGTTCTTC
medium-sized NA TRBJ2-5 TRBV20-1 CSARVAGWTQETQYF TGCAGTGCTAGAGTGGCCGGGTGGACCCAAGAGACCCAGTACTTC
many NA TRBJ2-3 TRBV9 CASSDPTSTDTQYF TGTGCCAGCAGCGACCCGACGAGCACAGATACGCAGTATTTT
medium-sized TRBD2 TRBJ2-7 TRBV20-1 CSVGGSGSLEYEQYF TGCAGTGTGGGGGGGTCAGGGTCCCTCGAATACGAGCAGTACTTC
NA NA TRBJ2-1 TRBV9 CASSVAGVSSHNEQFF TGTGCCAGCAGCGTAGCCGGCGTGTCCTCCCACAATGAGCAGTTCTTC
many NA TRBJ2-1 TRBV6-4 CATTGVAGTSKQFF TGTGCCACGACGGGAGTTGCGGGAACTAGCAAGCAGTTCTTC
few NA TRBJ2-7 TRBV6-7 CASSYPRDYEQYF TGTGCCAGCAGTTACCCAAGGGACTACGAGCAGTACTTC
NA NA TRBJ2-3 TRBV4-1 CASSQGDRDTDTDTQYF TGCGCCAGCAGCCAAGGGGACCGGGACACGGACACAGATACGCAGTATTTT
NA TRBD2 TRBJ2-1 TRBV5-1 CASSSSGEGLGNEQFF TGCGCCAGCAGCTCCTCGGGGGAGGGTCTAGGCAATGAGCAGTTCTTC
once TRBD2 TRBJ2-3 TRBV28 CARSLQAGVNTHYF TGTGCCAGAAGTTTACAGGCGGGAGTAAATACGCATTATTTT
NA TRBD1 TRBJ1-2 TRBV4-1 CASSQERGTGDGYTF TGCGCCAGCAGCCAAGAAAGGGGGACAGGAGATGGCTACACCTTC
many NA TRBJ2-2 TRBV7-3 CASSFHPVNTGELFF TGTGCCAGCAGCTTTCATCCGGTCAACACCGGGGAGCTGTTTTTT
many NA TRBJ2-2 TRBV11-1 CASSLAAVSNTGELFF TGTGCCAGCAGCTTAGCGGCGGTATCGAACACCGGGGAGCTGTTTTTT
NA NA TRBJ2-1 TRBV5-1 CASRSLGSGYNEQFF TGCGCCAGCAGAAGCTTAGGGAGTGGGTACAATGAGCAGTTCTTC
NA NA TRBJ2-7 TRBV10-3 CAISRDWSSYEQYF TGTGCCATCAGCCGGGACTGGAGCTCATACGAGCAGTACTTC
medium-sized NA TRBJ1-6 TRBV27 CASSLDVSYSPLHF TGTGCCAGCAGTTTGGACGTTTCCTATTCACCCCTCCACTTT
few NA TRBJ1-3 TRBV12-3/TRBV12-4 CASSLARGRCTIYF TGTGCCAGCAGTTTAGCCCGAGGCCGGTGCACCATATATTTT
few NA TRBJ2-5 TRBV6-1 CASSEALTGGETQYF TGTGCCAGCAGTGAAGCGCTTACGGGCGGAGAGACCCAGTACTTC